Shown below are 14 T cell receptor beta chains from a single sample sequenced in a study of T cell changes during pregnancy in multiple sclerosis. Sequenced by immunoSEQ multiplex PCR; TCRdb stores in-frame clones only, minus some. The profile covers nearly 50,000 clones, with approximately 95% appearing a single time and over 0.4% taken by the ten largest. This sample comprised CD4+ T cells from peripheral blood mononuclear cells, obtained in the first trimester of pregnancy. All receptors derive from a female donor with multiple sclerosis, enrolled in a pregnancy study.

The rearrangement joins TRBV7-6 to TRBJ2-1; TRBD2 matches 10 bases. V shed 3 bases and J 8 bases; nucleotides not matched to a gene: 10. From germline, CDR1 is SGHVS and CDR2 FNYEAQ. This CDR3 contains 16 residues. The CDR3 here is CASSFELAGSWDEQFF. The CDR3 DNA reads TGTGCCAGCAGCTTCGAACTAGCGGGGTCCTGGGATGAGCAGTTCTTC.

This chain joins TRBV5-1 and TRBJ2-5, with 7 positions matching TRBD1. Germline V gene data show CDR1 as SGHRS and CDR2 as YFSETQ. The CDR3 runs 15 residues. J was trimmed by 2 bases and V by 0 bases; bases with no gene match: 4. CDR3 region: CASSLGQGAQETQYF. DNA for the CDR3: TGCGCCAGCAGCTTGGGACAGGGAGCTCAAGAGACCCAGTACTTC.

The chain links TRBV9 to TRBJ1-4; D is unresolved. The CDR3 spans 15 residues. The germline CDR1 and CDR2 sequences are SGDLS and YYNGEE. V lost 0 bases and J 4 bases, leaving 10 bases between the germline ends. CDR3 nucleotide sequence: TGTGCCAGCAGCGTAGACCTAGGCCTTAATGAAAAACTGTTTTTT. Protein: CASSVDLGLNEKLFF.

The rearrangement links TRBV1 to TRBJ2-1; TRBD1, as called in the table, went unchecked against the DNA. TRBV1 is given as a pseudogene. The CDR3 runs to 16 residues. The CDR3 loop reads CTSSHARDREPNEQFF. CDR3 sequence (DNA): TGCACCAGCAGCCATGCCCGGGACAGGGAACCGAATGAGCAGTTCTTC.

The V call is TRBV19, the J call TRBJ1-5; the D gene is possibly TRBD1 (5 bases). Germline loops: CDR1 LNHDA, CDR2 SQIVND (reference sequence). Trimming stripped 1 base from V and 1 base from J, with 11 bases between. CDR3 length equals 16 residues. The chain's CDR3 is CASSIVAGLSNQPQHF. The CDR3 coding sequence is TGTGCCAGTAGTATAGTGGCAGGGCTGAGCAATCAGCCCCAGCATTTT.

A single count supports this clone. This chain joins TRBV2 and TRBJ2-3, with TRBD2 matching 9 bases. Unmatched junction bases numbered 6, after V lost 5 bases and J lost 3 bases. Germline V lookup: CDR1 SNHLY, CDR2 FYNNEI. The CDR3 extends over 15 amino acids. CDR3: CASSQTSGPTDTQYF. CDR3 bases: TGTGCCAGCAGTCAAACTAGCGGGCCTACAGATACGCAGTATTTT.

V gene TRBV18 combines with J gene TRBJ2-7, with D perhaps matching TRBD1 (5 bases). V lost 4 bases, J lost 0 bases, and 7 bases lay in between. The CDR3 contains 13 residues. Germline V gene sequence: CDR1 KGHSH, CDR2 LQKENI. CDR3 coding DNA: TGTGCCAGCTCACGTGACAGCTCCTACGAGCAGTACTTC. Translation: CASSRDSSYEQYF.

The chain links TRBV18 to TRBJ1-1, with D possibly being TRBD1 (5 bases). The CDR3 loop spans 12 amino acids. Trimming shortened V by 4 bases and J by 2 bases, and 5 bases separated the two germline ends. Germline V CDR1 and CDR2: KGHSH, LQKENI. The CDR3 DNA reads as TGTGCCAGCTCACGGGGCAACACTGAAGCTTTCTTT. Its protein is CASSRGNTEAFF.

The V and J genes are TRBV11-3 and TRBJ2-7; D might be TRBD2 (6 bases). Near its end, the DNA agrees better with TRBJ2-1, so the J call may be wrong. Germline-derived CDR1 and CDR2 are SGHNT and YENEEA. CDR3 length equals 14 residues. The CDR3, as DNA: TGTGCCAGCAGCCCCGGCGGGGATTACAATGAGCAGTTCTTC. Its translation: CASSPGGDYNEQFF.

The rearrangement joins TRBV25-1 to TRBJ1-6, with no clear D. CDR3 size: 13 residues. Trimming took 5 bases from V and 4 from J, leaving 6 bases between them. Germline CDR1 MGHDK, CDR2 SYGVNS. The CDR3 region has the DNA TGTGCCAGCAGTACCAGTTATAATTCACCCCTCCACTTT. Protein product: CASSTSYNSPLHF.

This chain's CDR3 is CASSLGTDRVMNTEAFF. CDR3 DNA: TGTGCCAGCAGCTTGGGGACCGACAGGGTGATGAACACTGAAGCTTTCTTT. The chain carries TRBV7-9 and TRBJ1-1; 7 bases are shared with TRBD1. Looked up from germline, CDR1 is SEHNR and CDR2 is FQNEAQ (reference sequence). With V trimmed by 3 bases and J by 0 bases, 10 bases remained unmatched. The CDR3 is 17 residues long.

This chain links TRBV18 with TRBJ2-5, with 7 bases lining up with TRBD2. In germline, CDR1 is KGHSH, CDR2 LQKENI. The CDR3 spans 14 residues. The V segment lost 4 bases and the J segment 0 bases; nucleotides outside the gene matches: 2. The CDR3: CASSLLADQETQYF. The CDR3 nucleotides are TGTGCCAGCTCACTCCTAGCGGACCAAGAGACCCAGTACTTC. Drawing the rest from reference TRBV18 and TRBJ2-5, the complete variable domain is NAGVMQNPRHLVRRRGQEARLRCSPMKGHSHVYWYRQLPEEGLKFMVYLQKENIIDESGMPKERFSAEFPKEGPSILRIQQVVRGDSAAYFCASSLLADQETQYFGPGTRLLVL.

This chain uses TRBV7-6 with TRBJ2-5; D gene unclear. Germline loops: CDR1 SGHVS, CDR2 FNYEAQ. V was cut by 0 bases and J by 5 bases, with 16 bases left in between. This CDR3 spans 16 amino acids. The CDR3 spells CASSLAKGGAWETQYF. For the CDR3, the DNA is TGTGCCAGCAGCTTAGCGAAAGGCGGCGCCTGGGAGACCCAGTACTTC.

Concerning this clone itself: Other DNA sequences in this sample translate to the same CDR3. The J gene is TRBJ1-2, the V gene TRBV5-5; D possibly corresponds to TRBD1 (5 bases). The germline V gene has CDR1 SGHKS and CDR2 YYEKEE (reference sequence). The CDR3 totals 15 residues. Trimming left V 2 bases short and J 7 bases short, with 18 bases between. The CDR3 bases are TGTGCCAGCAGCTTACCCATTGCGGGGGGTCGTGGCTACACCTTC. Translated: CASSLPIAGGRGYTF.